A single sample gave rise to the 29 T cell receptor beta chains below, sequenced in a study of cytomegalovirus exposure and HLA in healthy donors. TCRdb's copy holds only in-frame clones and misses some; the assay was immunoSEQ multiplex PCR. The profile shows over 80,000 clones, 85% of them singletons. The sample was PBMCs. These TCRs come from a man between 18 and 35 years old in good health and CMV-seropositive.

The chain is built from TRBV19 and TRBJ1-4; no firm D call. The V end lost 6 bases, the J end lost 0 bases, and 11 bases lay between the germline ends. Germline CDR1 reads LNHDA; CDR2 reads SQIVND (reference sequence). The CDR3 sequence is 15 residues long. The CDR3 nucleotides read TGTGCCAGTAGATCCCAGGTTGCAACTAATGAAAAACTGTTTTTT. Residues: CASRSQVATNEKLFF.

J is TRBJ1-5 and V is TRBV6-5; D remains unclear. CDR1 is MNHEY, CDR2 SVGAGI, per germline. The CDR3 covers 16 residues. V lost 0 bases, J lost 3 bases, and 12 bases lay in between. For the CDR3, the DNA is TGTGCCAGCAGTTACTCGTCGGAGGGATCCAATCAGCCCCAGCATTTT. It specifies CASSYSSEGSNQPQHF.

The J gene is TRBJ1-2, the V gene TRBV7-9, with D possibly TRBD1 on 6 matching bases. CDR3 length: 13 amino acids. Trimming pared 2 bases from V and 6 bases from J, leaving 10 bases between. The germline gives CDR1 SEHNR, CDR2 FQNEAQ (reference sequence). The CDR3 spells CASSLKTGDGYTF. Written as DNA, the CDR3 is TGTGCCAGCAGCTTAAAGACAGGAGATGGCTACACCTTC.

The V call is TRBV14, the J call TRBJ2-3; D possibly corresponds to TRBD2 (6 bases). CDR3 length equals 16 residues. The V gene lost 0 bases and the J gene lost 4 bases, with 14 bases spanning the gap. CDR1 is SGHDN and CDR2 is FVKESK in the germline V gene. The CDR3 region is CASSQDDLGGPDTQYF. In nucleotides, the CDR3 is TGTGCCAGCAGCCAAGATGACCTAGGAGGGCCAGATACGCAGTATTTT.

The chain employs TRBV4-1 and TRBJ1-5, with 8 bases lining up with TRBD1. Unmatched junction bases numbered 6, after V lost 4 bases and J lost 4 bases. CDR1 MGHRA and CDR2 YSYEKL come from the germline V gene. This CDR3 contains 15 residues. The CDR3 loop reads CASSPTGDRNQPQHF. DNA of the CDR3: TGCGCCAGCAGCCCGACAGGGGATCGGAATCAGCCCCAGCATTTT.

The rearrangement joins TRBV28 to TRBJ2-7; D may be TRBD2 (5 bases). Trimming shortened V by 2 bases and J by 0 bases, and 11 bases separated the two germline ends. Germline values: CDR1 MDHEN, CDR2 SYDVKM. This CDR3 contains 15 residues. Here the CDR3 reads CASSLPSGSSYEQYF. DNA of the CDR3: TGTGCCAGCAGTTTACCCTCGGGGAGCTCCTACGAGCAGTACTTC.

The rearrangement links TRBV27 to TRBJ2-7; 8 positions agree with TRBD1. The CDR3 is made up of 17 amino acids. Germline trimming cut 5 bases from V and 2 bases from J; bases unmatched to any gene: 14. CDR1 and CDR2 from the germline V gene are MNHEY and SMNVEV (reference sequence). The CDR3: CASSPRVGTGPPYEQYV. CDR3 sequence (DNA): TGTGCCAGCAGTCCCCGTGTCGGGACAGGCCCCCCCTACGAGCAGTACGTC.

This clone has only a few counts. This chain joins TRBV21-1 and TRBJ2-7; TRBD1 is the table's D call, not checked against the DNA. TRBV21-1 is annotated as a pseudogene. CDR3 length: 10 amino acids. The CDR3 DNA is TGTGCCAGCAGCAAAGATAACCCAGACTTC. Protein product: CASSKDNPDF.

V is TRBV10-3 and J is TRBJ2-3; D gene unclear. The germline V and J ends were trimmed by 0 bases and 2 bases, with 9 bases remaining between them. Germline assignment: CDR1 ENHRY and CDR2 SYGVKD. The CDR3 contains 15 residues. The CDR3 reads CAISESGVSTDTQYF. The CDR3 bases are TGTGCCATCAGTGAGTCAGGAGTTTCCACAGATACGCAGTATTTT.

The sample holds one count of this clone. The rearrangement joins TRBV9 to TRBJ2-5, with TRBD1 identical over 8 bases. V lost 1 base and J lost 2; bases outside the gene matches: 4. The CDR3 length is 15 residues. CDR1 is SGDLS, CDR2 YYNGEE, per germline. Here the CDR3 reads CASSVFGQGQETQYF. CDR3 DNA: TGTGCCAGCAGCGTATTCGGACAGGGACAAGAGACCCAGTACTTC.

This chain connects TRBV9 to TRBJ1-1; D is uncertain. V dropped 0 bases and J dropped 4 bases, with 10 bases sitting between them. This CDR3 has 14 residues. Germline lookup yields CDR1 SGDLS and CDR2 YYNGEE. The CDR3 DNA reads TGTGCCAGCAGCGTAGGACCCCCGGGCACTGAAGCTTTCTTT. Its protein product is CASSVGPPGTEAFF.

This clone was counted between two and nine times. The genes are TRBV5-1 and TRBJ1-1; TRBD1 is a possible D gene (5 bases). The CDR3 has 17 residues. CDR1 is SGHRS, CDR2 YFSETQ, per germline. Trimming shortened V by 1 base and J by 0 bases, and 16 bases separated the two germline ends. CDR3 DNA: TGCGCCAGCAGCTTGCCGCCTACTCGGGGGGTGAACACTGAAGCTTTCTTT. Protein sequence: CASSLPPTRGVNTEAFF.

In its sample, this clone was seen once. The chain carries TRBV5-5 and TRBJ2-7; 8 bases line up with TRBD1. The V gene's germline CDR1 is SGHKS and CDR2 YYEKEE (reference sequence). This CDR3 region has 16 residues. The J segment lost 1 base and the V segment lost 0 bases, leaving 6 bases of the junction unmatched. The CDR3 region has the DNA TGTGCCAGCAGCTTGGCCGGGACAGGAGGTTCCTACGAGCAGTACTTC. Its protein is CASSLAGTGGSYEQYF.

This chain links TRBV6-1 with TRBJ2-3, with 14 bases identical to TRBD2. The CDR3 sequence is 16 residues long. The germline gives CDR1 MNHNS, CDR2 SASEGT. V lost 1 base, J lost 6 bases, and 3 bases stayed unmatched. The CDR3 coding sequence is TGTGCCAGCAGTGAAGAGGGACTAGCGGGAGCCGATACGCAGTATTTT. Protein sequence: CASSEEGLAGADTQYF.

The genes are TRBV5-1 and TRBJ1-2; TRBD1 matches 9 bases. The ends lost 0 bases at V and 2 bases at J; junction bases unmatched: 5. The CDR3 runs 16 residues. The germline V gene encodes CDR1 SGHRS and CDR2 YFSETQ. CDR3 in amino acids: CASSLGRDRVNYGYTF. Written as DNA, the CDR3 is TGCGCCAGCAGCTTGGGCCGGGACAGGGTGAACTATGGCTACACCTTC.

V is TRBV5-1 and J is TRBJ1-4; 9 bases are shared with TRBD1. The germline gives CDR1 SGHRS, CDR2 YFSETQ. The CDR3 runs to 15 residues. The trim removed 2 bases at V and 4 bases at J, leaving 3 bases unmatched. The CDR3 DNA sequence: TGCGCCAGCAGCTTAGACAGGGGGGATAATGAAAAACTGTTTTTT. This translates into CASSLDRGDNEKLFF.

Here the CDR3 DNA reads TGTGCCAGCAGTTATCGGGTCCCCGCCTATAGCAATCAGCCCCAGCATTTT. Residues: CASSYRVPAYSNQPQHF. This chain joins TRBV27 and TRBJ1-5; D call uncertain. Germline V gene sequence: CDR1 MNHEY, CDR2 SMNVEV (reference sequence). Trimming stripped 4 bases from V and 0 bases from J, with 16 bases between. The CDR3 has 17 amino acids.

This clone was seen only a few times. The sample carries other DNA sequences with the same CDR3. The rearrangement links TRBV27 to TRBJ2-7; 10 nucleotides agree with TRBD1. Losses at the gene ends were 3 bases for V and 2 bases for J; bases not matched to a gene: 10. Germline V gene sequence: CDR1 MNHEY, CDR2 SMNVEV (reference sequence). The CDR3 is 17 amino acids. This CDR3 reads CASSFSGTGEGAYEQYF. DNA of the CDR3: TGTGCCAGCAGTTTTTCCGGGACAGGGGAGGGGGCCTACGAGCAGTACTTC.

This rearrangement joins TRBV28 to TRBJ1-2, with TRBD1 matching 8 bases. J was trimmed by 6 bases and V by 3 bases; bases with no gene match: 12. CDR1 is MDHEN and CDR2 is SYDVKM in the germline V gene. There are 16 residues in the CDR3. CDR3 DNA: TGTGCCAGCAGTTTTGCAGGGGGCGAAGCGGTGAATGGCTACACCTTC. This encodes CASSFAGGEAVNGYTF.

The chain is built from TRBV27 and TRBJ1-5; the D gene is possibly TRBD1 (5 bases). CDR1 is MNHEY and CDR2 is SMNVEV in the germline V gene (reference sequence). This CDR3 contains 13 residues. Trimming took 2 bases from V and 3 from J, leaving 5 bases between them. The CDR3 loop is CASSLGANQPQHF. The CDR3 nucleotides read TGTGCCAGCAGTTTAGGGGCCAATCAGCCCCAGCATTTT.

V is TRBV7-9 and J is TRBJ1-3; TRBD1 might be the D (5 bases). This CDR3 has 16 residues. The ends were cut back, 5 bases at V and 0 bases at J, with 14 bases in the middle. CDR1 SEHNR and CDR2 FQNEAQ come from the germline V gene (reference sequence). CDR3 nucleotide sequence: TGTGCCAGCAGCGCGGGACTTTTCCACTCTGGAAACACCATATATTTT. It yields the protein CASSAGLFHSGNTIYF.

This chain joins TRBV6-5 and TRBJ2-3, with 7 positions matching TRBD2. Trimming took 2 bases from V and 0 from J; bases not matched to a gene: 2. Germline V gene sequence: CDR1 MNHEY, CDR2 SVGAGI. The CDR3 is 15 residues long. For the CDR3, the DNA is TGTGCCAGCAGTTACGCTAGCGGTAGCACAGATACGCAGTATTTT. This translates into CASSYASGSTDTQYF.

A few counts support this clone. The rearrangement links TRBV5-1 to TRBJ2-7, with D tentatively TRBD2 (6 bases). From germline, CDR1 is SGHRS and CDR2 YFSETQ. Trimming took 3 bases from V and 6 from J, leaving 22 bases between them. This CDR3 region has 16 residues. In DNA, the CDR3 is TGCGCCAGCAGCTGGGAGAGCACCGGGAGCGGCGGCGAGCAGTACTTC. This gives the protein CASSWESTGSGGEQYF.

The CDR3: CASSEYGRKNYEQYV. As DNA, the CDR3 is TGTGCCAGCAGTGAATACGGGAGAAAAAACTACGAGCAGTACGTC. This chain connects TRBV6-1 to TRBJ2-7; a possible D gene is TRBD2 (6 bases). CDR1 and CDR2 from the germline V gene are MNHNS and SASEGT. V shed 2 bases and J shed 3 bases, with 14 bases lying between them. The length of the CDR3 is 15 residues.

The chain uses TRBV6-6 and TRBJ2-3; D is perhaps TRBD2 (6 bases). This CDR3 region has 15 residues. Germline V gene lookup returns CDR1 MNHNY and CDR2 SVGAGI (reference sequence). The ends were cut back, 6 bases at V and 1 base at J, with 14 bases in the middle. The CDR3 loop reads CASRYRDWGTDTQYF. The DNA for the CDR3 is TGTGCCAGCAGGTATCGGGACTGGGGCACAGATACGCAGTATTTT.

The V call is TRBV28, the J call TRBJ2-6; D may be TRBD1 (5 bases). CDR1 and CDR2 (germline): MDHEN, SYDVKM. The V end was cut by 2 bases, the J end by 6 bases, with 11 bases between. This CDR3 region has 15 residues. Here the CDR3 DNA reads TGTGCCAGCAGTTTACGGCAGGGTCTGGCCAACGTCCTGACTTTC. Its translation: CASSLRQGLANVLTF.

The sample holds a few counts of this clone. The chain uses TRBV6-6 and TRBJ1-3; 7 nucleotides line up with TRBD1. V was clipped by 5 bases and J by 0 bases; unmatched bases: 7. CDR1 and CDR2 (germline): MNHNY, SVGAGI (reference sequence). The CDR3 contains 16 residues. The CDR3 protein is CASSPSGGYSGNTIYF. The CDR3 region has the DNA TGTGCCAGCAGTCCCTCAGGGGGATACTCTGGAAACACCATATATTTT.

The chain carries TRBV6-5 and TRBJ2-7; 10 bases match TRBD1. The CDR3 loop spans 16 amino acids. V trimming: 3 bases; J trimming: 4 bases; junction bases outside the gene matches: 9. CDR1 and CDR2 from the germline V gene are MNHEY and SVGAGI. DNA of the CDR3: TGTGCCAGCAGTTATTCCGAAACGGGACAGGGGTACGAGCAGTACTTC. It translates to CASSYSETGQGYEQYF.

This clone was seen more than once but under ten times. Likely a read error: the CDR3 ends without its conserved phenylalanine or tryptophan. No DNA is shown, since the ends of the CDR3 on it are uncertain; the CDR3 is the one TCRdb lists. The V gene is TRBV10-1, the J gene TRBJ1-2; TRBD1, the table's D call, lacks a check against the DNA. With termini counted, the CDR3 has 10 amino acids. The germline CDR1 and CDR2 sequences are WNHNN and SYGVQD (reference sequence). CDR3 residues: CASSGTGPKA.